These 4 T cell receptor beta chains share one sample of origin, sequenced in a study of T cell repertoires in cytomegalovirus infection. TCRdb redid the calling of the reads with MiXCR, one entry per CDR3 protein. Among around 230,000 distinct CDR3 sequences listed, roughly 6.5% were seen once. Sequencing used PBMCs. The source is a human donor in good health (CMV status not recorded). Some clones in this sample may be carry-over from other donors' samples.

In its sample, this clonotype was seen many times. The chain is built from TRBV7-2 and TRBJ2-2; no clear D gene. This CDR3 has 14 residues. Trimming shortened V by 4 bases and J by 2 bases, and 8 bases separated the two germline ends. Germline-derived CDR1 and CDR2 are SGHTA and FQGNSA. In nucleotides, the CDR3 is TGTGCCAGCAGCTCCGGGCCAAACACCGGGGAGCTGTTTTTT. Protein product: CASSSGPNTGELFF.

Of note for this clonotype: The junction shows a germline mismatch at one end, possibly a read error. V and J are TRBV7-2 and TRBJ1-6, with TRBD1 matching 8 bases. CDR3 length equals 15 residues. Germline CDR1 is SGHTA and CDR2 is FQGNSA. The CDR3 protein is CASRPQGAGNSPHHF. DNA of the CDR3: TGTGCTAGCAGGCCGCAGGGGGCAGGGAATTCACCCCACCACTTT.

This clonotype has ten or more counts. The J gene is TRBJ2-2, the V gene TRBV4-2; tentative D call: TRBD2 (6 bases). Germline CDR1 reads LGHNA; CDR2 reads YNFKEQ. Trimming left V 1 base short and J 1 base short, with 13 bases between. The CDR3 extends over 17 amino acids. For the CDR3, the DNA is TGTGCCAGCAGCCAAGGGCCGCGGGGCCAGAACACCGGGGAGCTGTTTTTT. Amino acid sequence: CASSQGPRGQNTGELFF.

Many counts were recorded for this clonotype. The chain combines TRBV28 with TRBJ2-6; TRBD1 matches 7 bases. Per the germline V gene, CDR1 is MDHEN and CDR2 is SYDVKM. Germline trimming cut 7 bases from V and 0 bases from J; bases unmatched to any gene: 9. The CDR3 is made up of 17 amino acids. The CDR3 nucleotides are TGTGCCAGCAACGAGGGGGCCTCTGTCTCTGGGGCCAACGTCCTGACTTTC. Residues: CASNEGASVSGANVLTF.